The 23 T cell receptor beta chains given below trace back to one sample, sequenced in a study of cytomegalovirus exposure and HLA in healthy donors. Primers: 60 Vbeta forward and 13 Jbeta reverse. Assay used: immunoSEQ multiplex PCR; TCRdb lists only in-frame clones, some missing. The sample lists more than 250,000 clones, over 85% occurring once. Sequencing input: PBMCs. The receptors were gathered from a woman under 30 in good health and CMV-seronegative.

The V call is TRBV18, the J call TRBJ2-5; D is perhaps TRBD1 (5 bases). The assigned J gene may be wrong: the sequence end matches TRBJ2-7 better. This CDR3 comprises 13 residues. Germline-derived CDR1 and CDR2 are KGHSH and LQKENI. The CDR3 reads CASSPQAGSEQYF. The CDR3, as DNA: TGTGCCAGCTCACCACAGGCAGGGTCCGAGCAGTACTTC.

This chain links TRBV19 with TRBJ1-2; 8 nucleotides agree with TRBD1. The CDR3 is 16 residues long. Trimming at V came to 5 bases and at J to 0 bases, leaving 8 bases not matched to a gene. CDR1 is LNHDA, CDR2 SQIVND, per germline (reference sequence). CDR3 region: CASSPTGAKANYGYTF. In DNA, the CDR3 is TGTGCCAGTAGTCCGACAGGGGCTAAAGCTAACTATGGCTACACCTTC.

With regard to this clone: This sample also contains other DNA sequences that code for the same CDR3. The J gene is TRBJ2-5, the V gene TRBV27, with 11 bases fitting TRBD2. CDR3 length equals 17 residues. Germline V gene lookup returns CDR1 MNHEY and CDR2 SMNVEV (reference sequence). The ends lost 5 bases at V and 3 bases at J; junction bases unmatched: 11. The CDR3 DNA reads TGTGCCAGCAGTGGAGCGGGACTAGCGGAATTAAAAGAGACCCAGTACTTC. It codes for CASSGAGLAELKETQYF.

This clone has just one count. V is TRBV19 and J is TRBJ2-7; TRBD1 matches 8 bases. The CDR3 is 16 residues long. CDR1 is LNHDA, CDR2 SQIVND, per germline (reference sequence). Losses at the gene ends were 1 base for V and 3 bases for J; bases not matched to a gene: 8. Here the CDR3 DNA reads TGTGCCAGTAGTATAGCCTCAGGGGGCATACTCTACGAGCAGTACTTC. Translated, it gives CASSIASGGILYEQYF.

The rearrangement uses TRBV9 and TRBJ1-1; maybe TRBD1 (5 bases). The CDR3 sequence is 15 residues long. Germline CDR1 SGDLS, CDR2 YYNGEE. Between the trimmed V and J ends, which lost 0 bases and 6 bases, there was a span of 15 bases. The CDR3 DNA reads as TGTGCCAGCAGCGTAGGAACCGGGCGGGGCTCTGAAGCTTTCTTT. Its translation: CASSVGTGRGSEAFF.

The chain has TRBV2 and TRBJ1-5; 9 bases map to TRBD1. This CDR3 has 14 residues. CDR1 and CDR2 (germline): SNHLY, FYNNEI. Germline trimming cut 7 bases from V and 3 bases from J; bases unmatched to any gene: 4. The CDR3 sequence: CASKGTGNNQPQHF. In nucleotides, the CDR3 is TGTGCCAGCAAGGGGACAGGGAACAATCAGCCCCAGCATTTT.

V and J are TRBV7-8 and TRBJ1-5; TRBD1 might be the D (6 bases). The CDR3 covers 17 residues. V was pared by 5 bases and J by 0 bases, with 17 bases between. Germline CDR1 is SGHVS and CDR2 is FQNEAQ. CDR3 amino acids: CASSKRGRDGSNQPQHF. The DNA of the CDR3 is TGTGCCAGCAGCAAGCGGGGGCGAGATGGTAGCAATCAGCCCCAGCATTTT.

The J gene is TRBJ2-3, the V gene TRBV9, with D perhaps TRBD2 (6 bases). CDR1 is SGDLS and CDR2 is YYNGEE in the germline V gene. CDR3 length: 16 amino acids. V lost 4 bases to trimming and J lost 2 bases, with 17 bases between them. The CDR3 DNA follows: TGTGCCAGCAGCATTAGCGGAGGGACTCTCACAGATACGCAGTATTTT. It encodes CASSISGGTLTDTQYF.

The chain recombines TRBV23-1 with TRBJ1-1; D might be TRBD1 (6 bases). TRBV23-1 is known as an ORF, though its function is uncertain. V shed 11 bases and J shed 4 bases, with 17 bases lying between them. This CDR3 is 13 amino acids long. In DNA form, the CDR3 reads TGCGCCGGCACGGCAGGGGAGAGCACTGAAGCTTTCTTT. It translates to CAGTAGESTEAFF.

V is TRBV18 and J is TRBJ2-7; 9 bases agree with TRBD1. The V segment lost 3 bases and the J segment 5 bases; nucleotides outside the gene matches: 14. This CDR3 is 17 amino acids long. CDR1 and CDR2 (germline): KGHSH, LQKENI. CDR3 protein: CASSPLIFKQGANEQYF. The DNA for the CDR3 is TGTGCCAGCTCACCCTTAATATTTAAACAGGGGGCCAACGAGCAGTACTTC.

The CDR3 spells CASSAPGTGSKGYEQYF. The CDR3 DNA reads as TGTGCCAGCAGCGCCCCCGGGACAGGGTCTAAGGGCTACGAGCAGTACTTC. The chain has TRBV9 and TRBJ2-7; 9 nucleotides match TRBD1. Germline lookup yields CDR1 SGDLS and CDR2 YYNGEE. Trimming took 3 bases from V and 3 from J; bases not matched to a gene: 13. CDR3 length: 17 residues. Together with reference TRBV9 and TRBJ2-7, the CDR3 gives the full variable domain: DSGVTQTPKHLITATGQRVTLRCSPRSGDLSVYWYQQSLDQGLQFLIQYYNGEERAKGNILERFSAQQFPDLHSELNLSSLELGDSALYFCASSAPGTGSKGYEQYFGPGTRLTVT.

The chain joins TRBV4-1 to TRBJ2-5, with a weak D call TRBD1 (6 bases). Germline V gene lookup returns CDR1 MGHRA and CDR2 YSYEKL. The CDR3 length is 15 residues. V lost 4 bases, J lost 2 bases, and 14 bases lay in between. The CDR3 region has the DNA TGCGCCAGCAGCCCAAGAATGGACAGTCAAGAGACCCAGTACTTC. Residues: CASSPRMDSQETQYF.

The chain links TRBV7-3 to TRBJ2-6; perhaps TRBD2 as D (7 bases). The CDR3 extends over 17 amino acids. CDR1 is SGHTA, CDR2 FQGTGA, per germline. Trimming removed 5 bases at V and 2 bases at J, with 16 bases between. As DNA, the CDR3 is TGTGCCAGCAGCCCGGCCGGGGGGCTAGCTGGGGCCAACGTCCTGACTTTC. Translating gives CASSPAGGLAGANVLTF.

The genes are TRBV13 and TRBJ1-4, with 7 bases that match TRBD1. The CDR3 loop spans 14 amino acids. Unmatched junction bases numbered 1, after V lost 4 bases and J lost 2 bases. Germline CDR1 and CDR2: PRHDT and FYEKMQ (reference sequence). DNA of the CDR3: TGTGCCAGCAGCTCGACAGGGACTAATGAAAAACTGTTTTTT. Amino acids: CASSSTGTNEKLFF.

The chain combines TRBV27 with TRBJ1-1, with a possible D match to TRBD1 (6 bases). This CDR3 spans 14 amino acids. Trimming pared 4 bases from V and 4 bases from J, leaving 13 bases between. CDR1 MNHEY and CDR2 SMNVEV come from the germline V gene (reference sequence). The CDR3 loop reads CASSSNRASTEAFF. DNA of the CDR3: TGTGCCAGCAGTTCAAACAGGGCGAGCACTGAAGCTTTCTTT.

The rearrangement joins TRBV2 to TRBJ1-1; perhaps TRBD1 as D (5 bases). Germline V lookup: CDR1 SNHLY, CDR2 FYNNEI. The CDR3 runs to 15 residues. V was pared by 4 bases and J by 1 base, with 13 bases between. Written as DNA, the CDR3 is TGTGCCAGCAGTGTGACGGCAGGGCAGAACACTGAAGCTTTCTTT. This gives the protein CASSVTAGQNTEAFF.

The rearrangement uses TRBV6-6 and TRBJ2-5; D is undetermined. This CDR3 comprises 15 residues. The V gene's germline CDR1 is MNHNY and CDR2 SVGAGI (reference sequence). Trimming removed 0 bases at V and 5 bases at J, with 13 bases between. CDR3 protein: CASSYSRQSRETQYF. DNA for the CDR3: TGTGCCAGCAGTTACTCCAGGCAGAGTCGGGAGACCCAGTACTTC.

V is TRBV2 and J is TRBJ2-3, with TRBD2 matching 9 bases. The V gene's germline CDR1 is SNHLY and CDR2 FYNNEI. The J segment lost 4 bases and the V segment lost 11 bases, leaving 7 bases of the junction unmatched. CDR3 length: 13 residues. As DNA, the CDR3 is TGTGCCGGCCGGCGGGGGGGCGCAGATACGCAGTATTTT. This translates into CAGRRGGADTQYF.

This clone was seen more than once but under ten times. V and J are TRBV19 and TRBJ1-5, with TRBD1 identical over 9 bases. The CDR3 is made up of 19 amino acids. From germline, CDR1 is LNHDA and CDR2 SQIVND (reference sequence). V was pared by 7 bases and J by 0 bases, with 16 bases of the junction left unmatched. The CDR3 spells CASIRTGGSMDYSNQPQHF. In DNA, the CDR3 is TGTGCCAGTATCAGAACAGGGGGCTCAATGGATTATAGCAATCAGCCCCAGCATTTT. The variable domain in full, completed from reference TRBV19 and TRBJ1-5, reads DGGITQSPKYLFRKEGQNVTLSCEQNLNHDAMYWYRQDPGQGLRLIYYSQIVNDFQKGDIAEGYSVSREKKESFPLTVTSAQKNPTAFYLCASIRTGGSMDYSNQPQHFGDGTRLSIL.

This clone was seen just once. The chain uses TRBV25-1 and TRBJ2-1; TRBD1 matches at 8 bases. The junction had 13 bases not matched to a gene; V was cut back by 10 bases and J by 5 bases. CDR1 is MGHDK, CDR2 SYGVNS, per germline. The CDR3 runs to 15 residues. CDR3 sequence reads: CATQGAGQIHNEQFF. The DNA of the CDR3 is TGTGCCACCCAGGGGGCGGGACAGATCCACAATGAGCAGTTCTTC.

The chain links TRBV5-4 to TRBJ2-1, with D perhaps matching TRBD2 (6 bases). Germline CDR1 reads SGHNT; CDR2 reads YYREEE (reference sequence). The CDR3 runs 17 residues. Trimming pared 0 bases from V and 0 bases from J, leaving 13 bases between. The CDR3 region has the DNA TGTGCCAGCAGCTTGGTGGGTCGGGGGAGCTCCTACAATGAGCAGTTCTTC. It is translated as CASSLVGRGSSYNEQFF.

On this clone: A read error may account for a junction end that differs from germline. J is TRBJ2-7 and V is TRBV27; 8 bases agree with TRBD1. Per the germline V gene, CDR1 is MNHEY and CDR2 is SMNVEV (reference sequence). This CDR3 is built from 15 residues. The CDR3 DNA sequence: TGTGCCAGCAGTCTCCGACAGGGGAGCTCCTACCAGCAGTACTTC. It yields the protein CASSLRQGSSYQQYF.

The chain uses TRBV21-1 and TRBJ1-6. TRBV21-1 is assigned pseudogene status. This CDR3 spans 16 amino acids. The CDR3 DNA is TGTGCCAGCAGCCTTACGAGGTCCGCCTATAATTCACCCCTCCACTTT. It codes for CASSLTRSAYNSPLHF.